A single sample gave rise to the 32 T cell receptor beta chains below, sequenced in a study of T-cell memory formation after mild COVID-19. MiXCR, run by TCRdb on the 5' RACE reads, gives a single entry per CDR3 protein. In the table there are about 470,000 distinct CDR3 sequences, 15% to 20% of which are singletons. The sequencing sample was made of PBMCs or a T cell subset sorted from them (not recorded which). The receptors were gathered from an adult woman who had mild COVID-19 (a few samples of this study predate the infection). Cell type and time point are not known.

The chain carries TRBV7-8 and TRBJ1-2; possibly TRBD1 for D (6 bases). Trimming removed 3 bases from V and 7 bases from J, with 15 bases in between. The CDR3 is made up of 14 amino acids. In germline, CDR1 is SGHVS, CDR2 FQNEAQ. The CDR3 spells CASSFVPGAIGYTF. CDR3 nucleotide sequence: TGTGCCAGCAGCTTTGTTCCGGGGGCTATTGGCTACACCTTC.

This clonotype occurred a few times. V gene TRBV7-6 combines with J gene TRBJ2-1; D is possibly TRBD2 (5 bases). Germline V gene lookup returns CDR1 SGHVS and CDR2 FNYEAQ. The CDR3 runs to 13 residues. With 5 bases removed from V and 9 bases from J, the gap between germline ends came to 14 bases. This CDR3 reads CASSRSTRGEQFF. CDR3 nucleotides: TGTGCCAGCAGCCGATCAACTCGGGGTGAGCAGTTCTTC.

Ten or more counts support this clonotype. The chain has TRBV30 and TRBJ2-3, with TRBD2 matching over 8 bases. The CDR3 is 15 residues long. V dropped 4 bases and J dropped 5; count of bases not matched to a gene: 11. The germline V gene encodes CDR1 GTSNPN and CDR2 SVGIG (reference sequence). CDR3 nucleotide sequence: TGTGCCTGGACGATTACAGAGCGGGAGCAAGATACGCAGTATTTT. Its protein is CAWTITEREQDTQYF.

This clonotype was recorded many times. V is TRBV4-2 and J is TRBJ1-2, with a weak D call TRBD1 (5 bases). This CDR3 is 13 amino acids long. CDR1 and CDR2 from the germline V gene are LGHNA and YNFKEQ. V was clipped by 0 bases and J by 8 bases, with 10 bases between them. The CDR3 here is CASSQEGVSGYTF. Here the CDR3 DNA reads TGTGCCAGCAGCCAAGAAGGGGTTAGCGGCTACACCTTC.

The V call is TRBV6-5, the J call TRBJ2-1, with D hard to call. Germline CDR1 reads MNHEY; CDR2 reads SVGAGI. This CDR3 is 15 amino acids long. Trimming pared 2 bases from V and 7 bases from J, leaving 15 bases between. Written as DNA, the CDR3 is TGTGCCAGCAGTTACGGGCGTCCAGTACTTAATGAGCAGTTCTTC. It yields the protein CASSYGRPVLNEQFF.

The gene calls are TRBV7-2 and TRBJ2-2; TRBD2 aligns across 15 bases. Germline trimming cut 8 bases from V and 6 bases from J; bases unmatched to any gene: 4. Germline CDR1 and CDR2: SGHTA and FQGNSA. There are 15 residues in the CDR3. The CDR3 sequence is CASVGLAGGPGELFF. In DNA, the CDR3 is TGTGCCAGCGTGGGACTAGCGGGAGGCCCCGGGGAGCTGTTTTTT.

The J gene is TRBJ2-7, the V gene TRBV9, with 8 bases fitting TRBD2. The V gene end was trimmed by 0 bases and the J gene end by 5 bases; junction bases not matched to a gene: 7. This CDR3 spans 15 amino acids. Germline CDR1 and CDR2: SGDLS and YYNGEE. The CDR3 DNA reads TGTGCCAGCAGCGTAGGAGGCGGGGGGTACAACGAGCAGTACTTC. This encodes CASSVGGGGYNEQYF.

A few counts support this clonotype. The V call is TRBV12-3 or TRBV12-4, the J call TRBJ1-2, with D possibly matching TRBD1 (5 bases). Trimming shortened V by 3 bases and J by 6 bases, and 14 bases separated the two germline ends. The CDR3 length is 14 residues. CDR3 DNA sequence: TGTGCCAGCAGTTTCGGTTTGAAGGGGCATGGCTACACCTTC. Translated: CASSFGLKGHGYTF.

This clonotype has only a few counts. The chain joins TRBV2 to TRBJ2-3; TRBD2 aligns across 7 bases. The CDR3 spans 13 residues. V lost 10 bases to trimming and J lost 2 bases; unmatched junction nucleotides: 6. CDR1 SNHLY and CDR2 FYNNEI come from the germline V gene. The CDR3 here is CAKSSGNTDTQYF. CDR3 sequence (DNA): TGTGCCAAATCTAGCGGAAACACAGATACGCAGTATTTT.

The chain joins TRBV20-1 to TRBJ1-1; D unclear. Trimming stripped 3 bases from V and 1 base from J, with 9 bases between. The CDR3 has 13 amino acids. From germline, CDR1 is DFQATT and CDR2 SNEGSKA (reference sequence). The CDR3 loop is CSASGGPNTEAFF. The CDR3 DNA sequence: TGCAGTGCTAGCGGTGGACCGAACACTGAAGCTTTCTTT.

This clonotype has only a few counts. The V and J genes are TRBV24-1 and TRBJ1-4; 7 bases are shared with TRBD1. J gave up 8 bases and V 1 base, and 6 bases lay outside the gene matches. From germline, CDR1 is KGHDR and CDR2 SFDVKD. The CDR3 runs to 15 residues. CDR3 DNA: TGTGCCACCAGTGATTTCCGGGACAGCGGCGAAAAACTGTTTTTT. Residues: CATSDFRDSGEKLFF.

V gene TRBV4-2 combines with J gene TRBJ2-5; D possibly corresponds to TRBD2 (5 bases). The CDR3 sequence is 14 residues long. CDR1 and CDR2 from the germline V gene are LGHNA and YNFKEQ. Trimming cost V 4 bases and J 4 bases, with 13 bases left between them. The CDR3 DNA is TGTGCCAGCAGCCCCGAAAAGAGGGTAGAGACCCAGTACTTC. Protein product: CASSPEKRVETQYF.

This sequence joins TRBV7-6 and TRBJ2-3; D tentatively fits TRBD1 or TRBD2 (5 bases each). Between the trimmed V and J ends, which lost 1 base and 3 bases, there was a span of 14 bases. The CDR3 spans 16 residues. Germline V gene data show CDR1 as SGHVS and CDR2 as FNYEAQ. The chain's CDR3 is CASSLVRDPRTDTQYF. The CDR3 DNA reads TGTGCCAGCAGCTTAGTCCGGGACCCCAGGACAGATACGCAGTATTTT.

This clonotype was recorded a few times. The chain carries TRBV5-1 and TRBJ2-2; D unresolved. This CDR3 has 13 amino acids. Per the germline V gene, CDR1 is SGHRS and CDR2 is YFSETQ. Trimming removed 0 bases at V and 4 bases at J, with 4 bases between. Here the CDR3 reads CASSLEATGELFF. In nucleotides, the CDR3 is TGCGCCAGCAGCTTGGAAGCCACCGGGGAGCTGTTTTTT. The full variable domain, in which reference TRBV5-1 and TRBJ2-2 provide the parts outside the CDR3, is KAGVTQTPRYLIKTRGQQVTLSCSPISGHRSVSWYQQTPGQGLQFLFEYFSETQRNKGNFPGRFSGRQFSNSRSEMNVSTLELGDSALYLCASSLEATGELFFGEGSRLTVL.

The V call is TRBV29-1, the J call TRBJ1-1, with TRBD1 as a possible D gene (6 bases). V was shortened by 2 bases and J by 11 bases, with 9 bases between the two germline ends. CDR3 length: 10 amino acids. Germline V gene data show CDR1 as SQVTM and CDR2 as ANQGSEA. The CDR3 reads CSVERGWAFF. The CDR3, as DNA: TGCAGCGTTGAAAGGGGGTGGGCTTTCTTT.

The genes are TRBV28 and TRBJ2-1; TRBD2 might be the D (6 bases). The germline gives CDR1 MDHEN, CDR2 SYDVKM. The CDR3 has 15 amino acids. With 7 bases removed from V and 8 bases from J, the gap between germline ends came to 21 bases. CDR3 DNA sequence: TGTGCCAGCACTACCCGTCGGGGGTCTCACCATGAGCAGTTCTTC. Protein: CASTTRRGSHHEQFF. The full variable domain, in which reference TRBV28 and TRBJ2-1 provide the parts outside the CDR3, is DVKVTQSSRYLVKRTGEKVFLECVQDMDHENMFWYRQDPGLGLRLIYFSYDVKMKEKGDIPEGYSVSREKKERFSLILESASTNQTSMYLCASTTRRGSHHEQFFGPGTRLTVL.

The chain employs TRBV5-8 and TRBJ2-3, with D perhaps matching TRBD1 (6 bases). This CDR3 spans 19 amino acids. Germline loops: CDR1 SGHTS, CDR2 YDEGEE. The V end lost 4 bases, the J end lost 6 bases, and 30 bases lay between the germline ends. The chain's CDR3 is CASSLEPRLYGQSTDTQYF. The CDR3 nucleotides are TGTGCCAGCAGCCTGGAGCCCCGGCTCTACGGACAGTCCACCGATACGCAGTATTTT.

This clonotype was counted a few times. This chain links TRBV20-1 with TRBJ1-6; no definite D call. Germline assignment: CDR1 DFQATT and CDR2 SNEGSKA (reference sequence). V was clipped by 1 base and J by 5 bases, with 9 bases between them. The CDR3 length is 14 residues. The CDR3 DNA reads TGCAGTGCTAGAGGGCGGATTGATAATTCACCCCTCCACTTT. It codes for CSARGRIDNSPLHF.

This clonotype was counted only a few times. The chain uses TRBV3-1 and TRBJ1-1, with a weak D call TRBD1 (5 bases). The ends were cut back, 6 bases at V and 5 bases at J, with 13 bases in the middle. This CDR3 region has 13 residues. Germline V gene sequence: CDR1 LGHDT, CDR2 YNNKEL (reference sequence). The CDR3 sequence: CASSQSRETEAFF. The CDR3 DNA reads TGTGCCAGCAGTCAAAGCAGGGAAACTGAAGCTTTCTTT.

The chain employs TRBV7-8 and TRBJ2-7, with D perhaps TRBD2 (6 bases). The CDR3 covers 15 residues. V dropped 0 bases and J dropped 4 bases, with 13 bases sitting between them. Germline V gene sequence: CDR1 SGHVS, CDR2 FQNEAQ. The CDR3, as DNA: TGTGCCAGCAGCTTAGCCGGGGGTCAGTGGTACGAGCAGTACTTC. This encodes CASSLAGGQWYEQYF.

CDR3 bases: TGTGCCAGCAGCCAAGATCGGCGCGGGGGGGCTCACAGAGATACGCAGTATTTT. It yields the protein CASSQDRRGGAHRDTQYF. V and J are TRBV4-2 and TRBJ2-3; 9 nucleotides line up with TRBD2. The CDR3 has 18 residues. Per germline, CDR1 LGHNA and CDR2 YNFKEQ. V lost 0 bases, J lost 5 bases, and 12 bases stayed unmatched.

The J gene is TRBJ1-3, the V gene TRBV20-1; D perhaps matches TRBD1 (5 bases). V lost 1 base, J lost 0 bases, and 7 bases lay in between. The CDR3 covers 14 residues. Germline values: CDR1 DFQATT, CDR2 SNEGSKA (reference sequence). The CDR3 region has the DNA TGCAGTGCTAGAGCCAGGGACTCTGGAAACACCATATATTTT. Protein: CSARARDSGNTIYF.

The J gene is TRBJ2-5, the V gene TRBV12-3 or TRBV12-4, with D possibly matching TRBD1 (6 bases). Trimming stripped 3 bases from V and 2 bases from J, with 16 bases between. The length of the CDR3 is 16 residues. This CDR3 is CASSFVGAAIQETQYF. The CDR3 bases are TGTGCCAGCAGTTTTGTGGGGGCAGCTATTCAAGAGACCCAGTACTTC.

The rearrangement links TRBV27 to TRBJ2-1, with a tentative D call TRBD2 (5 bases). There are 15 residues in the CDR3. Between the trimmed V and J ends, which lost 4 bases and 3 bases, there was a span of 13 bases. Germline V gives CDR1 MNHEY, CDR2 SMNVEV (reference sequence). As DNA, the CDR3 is TGTGCCAGCAGTTCGGGAACAATCGGCTACAATGAGCAGTTCTTC. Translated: CASSSGTIGYNEQFF.

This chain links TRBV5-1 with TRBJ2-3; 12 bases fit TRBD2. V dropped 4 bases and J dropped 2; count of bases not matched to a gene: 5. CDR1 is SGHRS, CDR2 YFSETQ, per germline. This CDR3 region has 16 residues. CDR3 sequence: CASSTGTSGYTDTQYF. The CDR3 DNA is TGCGCCAGCAGCACCGGGACTAGCGGGTACACAGATACGCAGTATTTT.

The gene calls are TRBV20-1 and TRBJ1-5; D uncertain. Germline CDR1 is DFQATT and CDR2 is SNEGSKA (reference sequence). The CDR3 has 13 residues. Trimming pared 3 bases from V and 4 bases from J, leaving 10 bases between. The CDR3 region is CSARMGYNQPQHF. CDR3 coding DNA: TGCAGTGCTAGGATGGGGTATAATCAGCCCCAGCATTTT.

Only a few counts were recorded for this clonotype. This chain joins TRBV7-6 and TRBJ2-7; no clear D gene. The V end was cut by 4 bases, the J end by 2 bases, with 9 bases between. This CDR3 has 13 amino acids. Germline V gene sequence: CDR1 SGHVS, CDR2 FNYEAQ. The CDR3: CASSWTETYEQYF. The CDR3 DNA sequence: TGTGCCAGCAGCTGGACCGAAACCTACGAGCAGTACTTC. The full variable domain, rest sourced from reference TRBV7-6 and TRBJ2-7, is GAGVSQSPRYKVTKRGQDVALRCDPISGHVSLYWYRQALGQGPEFLTYFNYEAQQDKSGLPNDRFSAERPEGSISTLTIQRTEQRDSAMYRCASSWTETYEQYFGPGTRLTVT.

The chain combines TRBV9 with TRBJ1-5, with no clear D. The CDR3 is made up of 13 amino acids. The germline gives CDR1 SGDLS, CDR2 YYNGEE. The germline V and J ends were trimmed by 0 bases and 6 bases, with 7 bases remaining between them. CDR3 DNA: TGTGCCAGCAGCGTAGGGGGTGGTCAGCCCCAGCATTTT. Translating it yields CASSVGGGQPQHF.

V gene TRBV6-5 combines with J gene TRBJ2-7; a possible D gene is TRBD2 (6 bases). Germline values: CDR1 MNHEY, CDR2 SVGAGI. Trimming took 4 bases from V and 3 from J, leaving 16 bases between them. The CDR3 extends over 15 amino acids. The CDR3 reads CASSSRAGTSYEQYF. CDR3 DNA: TGTGCCAGCAGTTCGAGGGCGGGAACTAGCTACGAGCAGTACTTC.

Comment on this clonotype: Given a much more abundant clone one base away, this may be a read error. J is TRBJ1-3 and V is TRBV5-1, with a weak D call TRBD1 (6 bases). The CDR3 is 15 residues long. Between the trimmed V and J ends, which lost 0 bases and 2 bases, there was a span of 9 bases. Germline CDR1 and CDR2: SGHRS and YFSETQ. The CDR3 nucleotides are TGCGCCAGCAGCTTGGATGGGGGCCCTGGAAACACCATATATTTT. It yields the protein CASSLDGGPGNTIYF.

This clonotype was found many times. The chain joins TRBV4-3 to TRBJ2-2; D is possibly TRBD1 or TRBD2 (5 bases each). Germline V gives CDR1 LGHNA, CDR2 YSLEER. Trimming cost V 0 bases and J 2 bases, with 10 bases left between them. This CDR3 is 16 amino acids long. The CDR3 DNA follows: TGCGCCAGCAGCCAAGATGTGAGGGGTAACACCGGGGAGCTGTTTTTT. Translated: CASSQDVRGNTGELFF.

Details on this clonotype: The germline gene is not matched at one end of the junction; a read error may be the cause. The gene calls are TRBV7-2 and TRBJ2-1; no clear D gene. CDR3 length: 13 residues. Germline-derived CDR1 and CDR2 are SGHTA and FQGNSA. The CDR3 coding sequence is TGTGCCAGCAGCTTAGAAGGGTCTAGAACGAAGGCCTTC. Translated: CASSLEGSRTKAF. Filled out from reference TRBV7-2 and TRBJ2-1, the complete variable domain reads GAGVSQSPSNKVTEKGKDVELRCDPISGHTALYWYRQSLGQGLEFLIYFQGNSAPDKSGLPSDRFSAERTGGSVSTLTIQRTQQEDSAVYLCASSLEGSRTKAFGPGTRLTVL.